This passage covers 11 T cell receptor beta chains from one sample sequenced in a study of blood T cell repertoires in COVID-19. Assay: immunoSEQ multiplex PCR; the TCRdb copy retains only in-frame clones and omits some. Among 400,000 or so clones, approximately 87% were seen once, and the ten largest hold around 1.9%. Input material: PBMCs or T cells enriched from blood (not recorded which). These receptors all stem from a man aged 40-49 years in a cohort exposed to, infected with or recovered from COVID-19 (not recorded which).

V gene TRBV2 combines with J gene TRBJ1-5; D possibly corresponds to TRBD1 (6 bases). The CDR3 spans 15 residues. Germline CDR1 SNHLY, CDR2 FYNNEI. Trimming removed 7 bases from V and 0 bases from J, with 13 bases in between. CDR3 bases: TGTGCCAGCACACAGGGCGAAGTTAGCAATCAGCCCCAGCATTTT. Translated, it gives CASTQGEVSNQPQHF.

In this sample, this clone turned up a few times. V is TRBV27 and J is TRBJ1-4; maybe TRBD1 (6 bases). The germline V and J ends were trimmed by 7 bases and 0 bases, with 15 bases remaining between them. CDR3 length equals 16 residues. Germline V lookup: CDR1 MNHEY, CDR2 SMNVEV (reference sequence). CDR3 DNA sequence: TGTGCCAGCACAAAGCTGACAGGTCCAACTAATGAAAAACTGTTTTTT. Residues: CASTKLTGPTNEKLFF. The whole variable domain, remainder taken from reference TRBV27 and TRBJ1-4, is EAQVTQNPRYLITVTGKKLTVTCSQNMNHEYMSWYRQDPGLGLRQIYYSMNVEVTDKGDVPEGYKVSRKEKRNFPLILESPSPNQTSLYFCASTKLTGPTNEKLFFGSGTQLSVL.

This chain connects TRBV6-6 to TRBJ2-7; D is unclear. The CDR3 runs 14 residues. Between the trimmed V and J ends, which lost 4 bases and 4 bases, there was a span of 14 bases. Germline V gene data show CDR1 as MNHNY and CDR2 as SVGAGI (reference sequence). The CDR3 sequence is CASSFTGTAYEQYF. The CDR3 DNA follows: TGTGCCAGCAGTTTCACTGGTACAGCATACGAGCAGTACTTC.

V and J are TRBV2 and TRBJ1-6, with 10 bases fitting TRBD1. V dropped 4 bases and J dropped 7; count of bases not matched to a gene: 4. CDR1 is SNHLY, CDR2 FYNNEI, per germline. This CDR3 region has 15 residues. CDR3 coding DNA: TGTGCCAGCAGTGGGGGACAGGGGAGGAATTCACCCCTCCACTTT. This encodes CASSGGQGRNSPLHF.

This clone was detected a few times. The J gene is TRBJ2-1, the V gene TRBV7-6; D might be TRBD2 (5 bases). This CDR3 has 16 residues. V was cut by 11 bases and J by 6 bases, with 26 bases left in between. Germline loops: CDR1 SGHVS, CDR2 FNYEAQ. CDR3 bases: TGTGCCGGGCAATTACGGGGTGCGACGTTACGCAATGAGCAGTTCTTC. Amino acid sequence: CAGQLRGATLRNEQFF.

This clone came up once. The chain couples TRBV4-1 to TRBJ2-7, with 12 bases aligning to TRBD1. CDR1 and CDR2 (germline): MGHRA, YSYEKL. The CDR3 contains 16 residues. V gave up 3 bases and J gave up 4 bases; unmatched junction bases: 7. Here the CDR3 DNA reads TGCGCCAGCAGCCACGGGGGACAGGGGGCTGGGTACGAGCAGTACTTC. It encodes CASSHGGQGAGYEQYF.

The rearrangement links TRBV7-2 to TRBJ1-2; 7 bases map to TRBD1. This CDR3 spans 14 amino acids. Trimming cost V 9 bases and J 3 bases; bases outside gene matches: 10. Germline V gives CDR1 SGHTA, CDR2 FQGNSA. The CDR3 loop is CASALNRGDYGYTF. The CDR3 DNA sequence: TGTGCCAGTGCCTTAAACAGGGGTGACTATGGCTACACCTTC.

As concerns this clone: The same CDR3 is also encoded by other DNA sequences in this sample. V and J are TRBV28 and TRBJ1-1; 8 bases fit TRBD1. The V segment lost 5 bases and the J segment 5 bases; nucleotides outside the gene matches: 1. Germline V gene sequence: CDR1 MDHEN, CDR2 SYDVKM. The CDR3 spans 12 residues. For the CDR3, the DNA is TGTGCCAGCAGTACAGGGGGGACTGAAGCTTTCTTT. Protein product: CASSTGGTEAFF.

This clone was recorded once. The rearrangement joins TRBV11-2 to TRBJ1-2; D is perhaps TRBD1 (6 bases). Trimming stripped 4 bases from V and 2 bases from J, with 11 bases between. This CDR3 is built from 14 residues. Germline V gives CDR1 SGHAT, CDR2 FQNNGV. CDR3 protein: CASSYYRDNYGYTF. The CDR3 nucleotides read TGTGCCAGCAGCTACTACAGGGACAACTATGGCTACACCTTC.

This clone was seen only a few times. V gene TRBV5-1 combines with J gene TRBJ2-1, with 10 nucleotides matching TRBD2. Germline loops: CDR1 SGHRS, CDR2 YFSETQ. V lost 4 bases and J lost 8; bases outside the gene matches: 15. This CDR3 comprises 17 residues. In DNA, the CDR3 is TGCGCCAGCAGCCCCGGGGGGTTGGCTAGCGGGAGACATGAGCAGTTCTTC. Translation gives CASSPGGLASGRHEQFF.

V and J are TRBV7-8 and TRBJ1-6; tentatively, D is TRBD1 (6 bases). The germline V and J ends were trimmed by 2 bases and 9 bases, with 8 bases remaining between them. Germline values: CDR1 SGHVS, CDR2 FQNEAQ. The CDR3 runs 13 residues. The CDR3 region has the DNA TGTGCCAGCAGCTTAACAGGGAGTTCACCCCTCCACTTT. The encoded protein is CASSLTGSSPLHF. The variable domain in full, with the rest retrieved from reference TRBV7-8 and TRBJ1-6, is GAGVSQSPRYKVAKRGQDVALRCDPISGHVSLFWYQQALGQGPEFLTYFQNEAQLDKSGLPSDRFFAERPEGSVSTLKIQRTQQEDSAVYLCASSLTGSSPLHFGNGTRLTVT.